These 32 T cell receptor beta chains came from one sample sequenced in a study of T cell responses to AZD1222 COVID-19 vaccine. Profiled with immunoSEQ multiplex PCR; TCRdb holds only in-frame clones, not every one. The table lists around 130,000 clones, approximately 92% of them singletons. The material was peripheral blood, obtained 28 days after the second dose of the MenACWY control vaccine. The receptors derive from an adult who received the MenACWY meningococcal vaccine as a control.

The chain recombines TRBV28 with TRBJ1-6, with TRBD1 as a possible D gene (6 bases). The V gene lost 4 bases and the J gene lost 14 bases, with 24 bases spanning the gap. Germline CDR1 is MDHEN and CDR2 is SYDVKM. The CDR3 consists of 16 residues. This chain's CDR3 is CASSSASRQALEALHF. The CDR3 nucleotides are TGTGCCAGCAGTTCCGCCTCTCGACAGGCCCTGGAGGCCCTCCACTTT.

The J gene is TRBJ2-1, the V gene TRBV5-6; no definite D call. CDR1 SGHDT and CDR2 YYEEEE come from the germline V gene. The CDR3 loop spans 16 amino acids. V shed 0 bases and J shed 0 bases, with 10 bases lying between them. For the CDR3, the DNA is TGTGCCAGCAGCTTGGGTGGCGTTAGCTCCTACAATGAGCAGTTCTTC. Translation gives CASSLGGVSSYNEQFF.

V gene TRBV11-2 combines with J gene TRBJ2-1, with 12 bases that match TRBD2. CDR1 is SGHAT, CDR2 FQNNGV, per germline. The CDR3 runs 17 residues. Trimming took 4 bases from V and 4 from J; bases not matched to a gene: 8. In DNA, the CDR3 is TGTGCCAGCAGCTCTAGGCTGACTAGCGGGGGATACAATGAGCAGTTCTTC. This translates into CASSSRLTSGGYNEQFF.

This chain joins TRBV9 and TRBJ2-1, with 13 bases that match TRBD2. There are 17 residues in the CDR3. The ends lost 3 bases at V and 3 bases at J; junction bases unmatched: 6. Germline lookup yields CDR1 SGDLS and CDR2 YYNGEE. The CDR3 DNA reads as TGTGCCAGCAGCGCAACGGGGACTAGCGGGATCTACAATGAGCAGTTCTTC. Its protein is CASSATGTSGIYNEQFF. The entire variable domain, with the rest obtained from reference TRBV9 and TRBJ2-1, is as follows: DSGVTQTPKHLITATGQRVTLRCSPRSGDLSVYWYQQSLDQGLQFLIQYYNGEERAKGNILERFSAQQFPDLHSELNLSSLELGDSALYFCASSATGTSGIYNEQFFGPGTRLTVL.

The chain couples TRBV5-5 to TRBJ2-7; TRBD2 matches 7 bases. V was clipped by 1 base and J by 3 bases; unmatched bases: 7. The CDR3 covers 15 residues. Germline assignment: CDR1 SGHKS and CDR2 YYEKEE (reference sequence). CDR3 nucleotides: TGTGCCAGCAGCTTGTGGGGATCGGGGGGCTACGAGCAGTACGTC. It yields the protein CASSLWGSGGYEQYV.

The V and J genes are TRBV4-3 and TRBJ1-4, with a possible D match to TRBD1 (6 bases). The CDR3 covers 15 residues. From germline, CDR1 is LGHNA and CDR2 YSLEER. V was clipped by 0 bases and J by 12 bases, with 17 bases between them. The CDR3 reads CASSQDRDPKGELFF. For the CDR3, the DNA is TGCGCCAGCAGCCAAGATAGGGACCCAAAGGGGGAACTGTTTTTT.

The chain couples TRBV25-1 to TRBJ1-6; the D gene is possibly TRBD1 (6 bases). The CDR3 runs to 14 residues. The germline CDR1 and CDR2 sequences are MGHDK and SYGVNS. Trimming pared 6 bases from V and 3 bases from J, leaving 9 bases between. CDR3 in amino acids: CASRGQIYNSPLHF. The CDR3 bases are TGTGCCAGCAGGGGACAAATCTATAATTCACCCCTCCACTTT.

V is TRBV4-1 and J is TRBJ2-5; D might be TRBD1 (6 bases). CDR3 length equals 13 residues. The germline V gene encodes CDR1 MGHRA and CDR2 YSYEKL. Trimming took off 5 bases at V and 2 bases at J, with 9 bases between the two ends. This CDR3 reads CASSGGQQETQYF. As DNA, the CDR3 is TGCGCCAGCAGCGGAGGACAGCAAGAGACCCAGTACTTC.

DNA of the CDR3: TGTGCCAGCAGTTTAACACCACAGGTACTGGCTTCACCCCTCCACTTT. Translating it yields CASSLTPQVLASPLHF. V gene TRBV28 combines with J gene TRBJ1-6; possibly TRBD1 for D (5 bases). Per the germline V gene, CDR1 is MDHEN and CDR2 is SYDVKM. V was pared by 2 bases and J by 9 bases, with 17 bases between. The CDR3 covers 16 residues.

This rearrangement joins TRBV1 to TRBJ1-3. TRBV1 is assigned pseudogene status. The CDR3 is 18 residues long. The CDR3 here is CTSSQGVSHTSSGNTIYF. The CDR3 nucleotides read TGCACCAGCAGCCAAGGTGTCAGCCATACAAGCTCTGGAAACACCATATATTTT.

J is TRBJ2-1 and V is TRBV5-1; D is unresolved. Germline CDR1 is SGHRS and CDR2 is YFSETQ. The CDR3 is made up of 14 amino acids. V lost 0 bases and J lost 8, with 12 bases in between. CDR3 nucleotides: TGCGCCAGCAGCTTGGTGGTAGTCGAGCATGAGCAGTTCTTC. It yields the protein CASSLVVVEHEQFF.

The rearrangement joins TRBV5-5 to TRBJ2-4; D might be TRBD1 (8 bases). CDR1 and CDR2 (germline): SGHKS, YYEKEE (reference sequence). This CDR3 is 16 amino acids long. Trimming left V 3 bases short and J 3 bases short, with 16 bases between. The CDR3 sequence is CASSSVTGEGKNIQYF. In DNA form, the CDR3 reads TGTGCCAGCAGCTCGGTGACAGGGGAGGGCAAAAACATTCAGTACTTC.

A single count supports this clone. The chain joins TRBV14 to TRBJ2-5, with 14 bases identical to TRBD2. Germline assignment: CDR1 SGHDN and CDR2 FVKESK. The CDR3 loop spans 16 amino acids. The junction had 3 bases not matched to a gene; V was cut back by 1 base and J by 5 bases. This chain's CDR3 is CASSQGGLAGVETQYF. CDR3 nucleotide sequence: TGTGCCAGCAGCCAAGGGGGACTAGCGGGGGTCGAGACCCAGTACTTC. Filled out from reference TRBV14 and TRBJ2-5, the complete variable domain reads EAGVTQFPSHSVIEKGQTVTLRCDPISGHDNLYWYRRVMGKEIKFLLHFVKESKQDESGMPNNRFLAERTGGTYSTLKVQPAELEDSGVYFCASSQGGLAGVETQYFGPGTRLLVL.

The V and J genes are TRBV7-9 and TRBJ2-3; the D gene is possibly TRBD2 (5 bases). Trimming stripped 5 bases from V and 5 bases from J, with 8 bases between. The CDR3 is 12 amino acids. Germline V gene lookup returns CDR1 SEHNR and CDR2 FQNEAQ (reference sequence). The CDR3 DNA sequence: TGTGCCAGCAGCCCAGGAGGAGATACGCAGTATTTT. It specifies CASSPGGDTQYF.

CDR3 bases: TGCGCCAGCAGCCAAGAGGGCCGGAATAATTCACCCCTCCACTTT. This gives the protein CASSQEGRNNSPLHF. V gene TRBV4-1 combines with J gene TRBJ1-6; D not certain. The length of the CDR3 is 15 residues. With 0 bases removed from V and 5 bases from J, the gap between germline ends came to 8 bases. Germline values: CDR1 MGHRA, CDR2 YSYEKL.

The gene calls are TRBV5-1 and TRBJ2-5, with D perhaps matching TRBD2 (5 bases). The CDR3 is 14 residues long. In germline, CDR1 is SGHRS, CDR2 YFSETQ. V lost 4 bases, J lost 2 bases, and 12 bases lay in between. The CDR3 loop reads CASSPPRRQETQYF. The DNA for the CDR3 is TGCGCCAGCAGCCCACCGCGGAGGCAAGAGACCCAGTACTTC.

This clone was counted at least ten times. V usage is TRBV5-4 and J usage is TRBJ2-1; D is tentatively TRBD1 or TRBD2 (6 bases each). The CDR3 runs 12 residues. Deletions cut 4 bases from V and 15 bases from J, with 17 bases between. Germline V gene sequence: CDR1 SGHNT, CDR2 YYREEE (reference sequence). CDR3 DNA: TGTGCCAGCAGCGACGGGGGCCTCGAGAGGTTCTTC. Protein sequence: CASSDGGLERFF.

The chain recombines TRBV5-1 with TRBJ2-1; the D is unclear. The CDR3 runs 13 residues. V lost 7 bases and J lost 5, with 13 bases in between. Germline-derived CDR1 and CDR2 are SGHRS and YFSETQ. CDR3 residues: CASQGLYNNEQFF. Written as DNA, the CDR3 is TGCGCCAGCCAAGGATTATATAACAATGAGCAGTTCTTC.

The table lists this clone with a count of one. The rearrangement uses TRBV10-2 and TRBJ2-3; 10 bases are shared with TRBD1. The CDR3 is made up of 14 amino acids. CDR1 is WSHSY, CDR2 SAAADI, per germline. Trimming took 10 bases from V and 4 from J; bases not matched to a gene: 8. CDR3 sequence (DNA): TGCGCCACCGAGGGACAGGGGCGCCCAGATACGCAGTATTTT. This translates into CATEGQGRPDTQYF.

The rearrangement links TRBV6-1 to TRBJ1-4; D might be TRBD1 (6 bases). V was shortened by 2 bases and J by 7 bases, with 11 bases between the two germline ends. This CDR3 has 14 amino acids. CDR1 and CDR2 from the germline V gene are MNHNS and SASEGT. The CDR3 reads CASSERGEPEKLFF. The DNA for the CDR3 is TGTGCCAGCAGTGAAAGGGGGGAACCTGAAAAACTGTTTTTT.

The rearrangement uses TRBV5-4 and TRBJ2-4, with 8 nucleotides matching TRBD2. The CDR3 is 16 residues long. Unmatched junction bases numbered 4, after V lost 2 bases and J lost 0 bases. Per germline, CDR1 SGHNT and CDR2 YYREEE (reference sequence). CDR3 in DNA: TGTGCCAGCAGCTTTCAGCGGGAGCGAGCCAAAAACATTCAGTACTTC. It specifies CASSFQRERAKNIQYF.

This sequence joins TRBV10-3 and TRBJ2-3; 13 bases fit TRBD2. CDR1 ENHRY and CDR2 SYGVKD come from the germline V gene. The CDR3 length is 16 residues. The V segment lost 10 bases and the J segment 0 bases; nucleotides outside the gene matches: 7. In DNA form, the CDR3 reads TGTGCCAGCCGACTAGCGGGGGGCTATAGCACAGATACGCAGTATTTT. It yields the protein CASRLAGGYSTDTQYF.

The chain carries TRBV15 and TRBJ2-2, with D unresolved. CDR3 length equals 15 residues. In germline, CDR1 is LNHNV, CDR2 YYDKDF (reference sequence). Trimming stripped 0 bases from V and 7 bases from J, with 12 bases between. The CDR3 DNA follows: TGTGCCACCAGCAGAGATGGGCCTAGTTTCGGGGAGCTGTTTTTT. Amino acid sequence: CATSRDGPSFGELFF.

This chain links TRBV27 with TRBJ1-6, with 8 bases aligning to TRBD1. This CDR3 comprises 12 residues. With V trimmed by 6 bases and J by 10 bases, 2 bases remained unmatched. Per germline, CDR1 MNHEY and CDR2 SMNVEV (reference sequence). This CDR3 reads CASSDRGSPLHF. In DNA, the CDR3 is TGTGCCAGCAGCGACAGGGGCTCACCCCTCCACTTT.

The chain is built from TRBV5-5 and TRBJ1-5; TRBD1 aligns across 8 bases. The V gene's germline CDR1 is SGHKS and CDR2 YYEKEE (reference sequence). V was clipped by 4 bases and J by 6 bases; unmatched bases: 15. This CDR3 comprises 17 residues. DNA of the CDR3: TGTGCCAGCAGCGTAGCATCCTCAGGGGGCGCGGGTCAGCCCCAGCATTTT. Protein: CASSVASSGGAGQPQHF. Based on the CDR3 plus reference TRBV5-5 and TRBJ1-5, the full variable domain is DAGVTQSPTHLIKTRGQQVTLRCSPISGHKSVSWYQQVLGQGPQFIFQYYEKEERGRGNFPDRFSARQFPNYSSELNVNALLLGDSALYLCASSVASSGGAGQPQHFGDGTRLSIL.

Only a few counts were recorded for this clone. The chain recombines TRBV27 with TRBJ2-1; possible D gene TRBD2, 6 bases. With 6 bases removed from V and 4 bases from J, the gap between germline ends came to 13 bases. From germline, CDR1 is MNHEY and CDR2 SMNVEV (reference sequence). This CDR3 has 14 residues. The CDR3 DNA is TGTGCCAGCAGATCGGAGGGACTGTACAATGAGCAGTTCTTC. Residues: CASRSEGLYNEQFF.

The V and J genes are TRBV21-1 and TRBJ1-3; TRBD1 was called by the table and not checked on the DNA. TRBV21-1 is flagged as a pseudogene. This CDR3 spans 18 amino acids. The CDR3 sequence: CASTPGQGTQRSGNTIYF. CDR3 nucleotides: TGTGCCAGCACCCCGGGACAGGGGACCCAACGCTCTGGAAACACCATATATTTT.

The rearrangement links TRBV30 to TRBJ2-7; D gene ambiguous. Germline V CDR1 and CDR2: GTSNPN, SVGIG (reference sequence). The CDR3 loop spans 12 amino acids. Trimming shortened V by 5 bases and J by 2 bases, and 10 bases separated the two germline ends. Written as DNA, the CDR3 is TGTGCCTGGGCGGACGTGCCCTACGAGCAGTACTTC. This encodes CAWADVPYEQYF. Complete variable domain (other parts from reference TRBV30 and TRBJ2-7): SQTIHQWPATLVQPVGSPLSLECTVEGTSNPNLYWYRQAAGRGLQLLFYSVGIGQISSEVPQNLSASRPQDRQFILSSKKLLLSDSGFYLCAWADVPYEQYFGPGTRLTVT.

This clone came up once. The genes are TRBV27 and TRBJ1-5, with D unresolved. Trimming removed 1 base at V and 3 bases at J, with 10 bases between. The germline V gene encodes CDR1 MNHEY and CDR2 SMNVEV (reference sequence). There are 15 residues in the CDR3. CDR3 nucleotide sequence: TGTGCCAGCAGTTTATTAGGCGTGAACAATCAGCCCCAGCATTTT. This encodes CASSLLGVNNQPQHF.

The chain has TRBV24-1 and TRBJ1-5, with D possibly being TRBD1 (6 bases). CDR3 length: 17 amino acids. Trimming stripped 2 bases from V and 0 bases from J, with 13 bases between. Germline loops: CDR1 KGHDR, CDR2 SFDVKD. CDR3 in amino acids: CATSDSSGAYSNQPQHF. Written as DNA, the CDR3 is TGTGCCACCAGTGATTCGTCAGGGGCTTATAGCAATCAGCCCCAGCATTTT.

The V gene is TRBV7-3, the J gene TRBJ2-2; the D is unclear. This CDR3 contains 15 residues. V shed 5 bases and J shed 0 bases, with 10 bases lying between them. Germline assignment: CDR1 SGHTA and CDR2 FQGTGA. The CDR3 DNA sequence: TGTGCCAGCAGCCCCTCGTGGGCGAACACCGGGGAGCTGTTTTTT. This encodes CASSPSWANTGELFF.

This chain uses TRBV20-1 with TRBJ2-1, with 11 bases that match TRBD2. The CDR3 runs to 14 residues. Looked up from germline, CDR1 is DFQATT and CDR2 is SNEGSKA (reference sequence). The junction had 6 bases not matched to a gene; V was cut back by 3 bases and J by 8 bases. The CDR3 sequence: CSASSGRASDEQFF. CDR3 DNA: TGCAGTGCTAGTAGCGGGAGGGCCTCGGATGAGCAGTTCTTC.